This TCR beta chain was sequenced in a study of T-cell reconstitution after alpha-beta-depleted transplantation in children. On this clonotype itself: What it recognizes is unknown.

J was trimmed by 5 bases and V by 3 bases; bases with no gene match: 10. The CDR3 consists of 15 residues. Germline V gene sequence: CDR1 LGHNA, CDR2 YSLEER. Regarding the study as a whole: About two months after transplant, alpha-beta T cells reportedly came from several hundred expanded graft clones. Fresh T-cell production supplied most of the T-cell counts and diversity seen one year after transplant. Diversity of TCRbeta at day 60 was high in some patients, arising from surviving recipient T cells and thymic progenitors.

Library preparation (for TCRbeta) was performed with unique molecular identifiers. Each CDR3 protein is one row after TCRdb ran MiXCR on the PCR reads. The data show over 150,000 distinct CDR3 sequences, around 7% seen once. The sequence was obtained from a boy younger than 10 with acute lymphoblastic leukemia, due to receive a stem cell transplant. This specimen consisted of PBMCs, obtained before TCRalphabeta/CD19-depleted stem cell transplant. This sequence joins TRBV4-3 and TRBJ2-7; TRBD2 matches at 7 bases. The CDR3 here is CASSQGRLAVHEQYF. DNA of the CDR3: TGCGCCAGCAGCCAGGGTCGTCTAGCGGTCCACGAGCAGTACTTC.